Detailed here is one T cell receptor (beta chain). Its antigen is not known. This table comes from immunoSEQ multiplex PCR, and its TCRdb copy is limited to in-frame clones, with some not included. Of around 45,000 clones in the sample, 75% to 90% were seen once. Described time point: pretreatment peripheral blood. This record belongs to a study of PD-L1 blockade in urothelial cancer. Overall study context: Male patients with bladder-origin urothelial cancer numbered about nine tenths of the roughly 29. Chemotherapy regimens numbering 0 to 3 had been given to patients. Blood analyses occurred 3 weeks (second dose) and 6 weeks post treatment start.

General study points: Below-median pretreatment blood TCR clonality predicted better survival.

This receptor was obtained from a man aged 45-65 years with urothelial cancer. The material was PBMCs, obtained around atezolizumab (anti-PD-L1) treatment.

CDR3 bases: TGTGCCAGTAAATCCAGGGCTCCCACAGATACGCAGTATTTT. This codes for CASKSRAPTDTQYF. The chain is built from TRBV19 and TRBJ2-3; tentative D call: TRBD1 (5 bases). Trimming took 7 bases from V and 2 from J, leaving 13 bases between them. The CDR3 has 14 amino acids. Looked up from germline, CDR1 is LNHDA and CDR2 is SQIVND (reference sequence).